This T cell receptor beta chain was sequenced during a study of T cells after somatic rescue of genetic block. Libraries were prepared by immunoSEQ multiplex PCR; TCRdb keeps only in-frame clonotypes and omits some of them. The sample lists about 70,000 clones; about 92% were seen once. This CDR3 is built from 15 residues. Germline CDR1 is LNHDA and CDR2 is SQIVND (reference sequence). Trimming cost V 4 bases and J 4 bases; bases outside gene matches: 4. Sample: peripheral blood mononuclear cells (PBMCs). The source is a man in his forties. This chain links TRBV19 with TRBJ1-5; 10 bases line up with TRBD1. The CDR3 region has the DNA TGTGCCAGTAGTAGGGACAGGGGCCCTAATCAGCCCCAGCATTTT. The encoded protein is CASSRDRGPNQPQHF.